The 22 T cell receptor beta chains below come from one sample, sequenced in a study of sequential checkpoint blockade in melanoma. Treatment indicated: randomized to nivolumab then ipilimumab (arm A) or the reverse (arm B). The data were produced by immunoSEQ multiplex PCR, yet TCRdb's version contains in-frame clones alone and is incomplete. The sample holds about 37,000 clones, more than 25% seen once. This specimen was tumor tissue (inferred from file names), taken from a patient given nivolumab and ipilimumab in sequence. These receptors were taken from a human donor with melanoma.

V is TRBV6-8 and J is TRBJ2-3; 15 bases are a match to TRBD2. Germline assignment: CDR1 MNHGY and CDR2 SAAAGT. V trimming: 4 bases; J trimming: 0 bases; junction bases outside the gene matches: 2. CDR3 length: 17 residues. The DNA for the CDR3 is TGTGCCAGCAGTTGGACTAGCGGGGGGGCTAGCACAGATACGCAGTATTTT. Protein sequence: CASSWTSGGASTDTQYF.

There are a few counts of this clone. V gene TRBV11-3 combines with J gene TRBJ2-1; the D gene is possibly TRBD1 (6 bases). The CDR3 sequence is 17 residues long. The germline V and J ends were trimmed by 4 bases and 0 bases, with 16 bases remaining between them. Germline CDR1 SGHNT, CDR2 YENEEA. The DNA for the CDR3 is TGTGCCAGCAGCTCACGACGGGACACCTACTCCTACAATGAGCAGTTCTTC. Protein sequence: CASSSRRDTYSYNEQFF.

This clone was detected a few times. Other DNA sequences of this sample code for an identical CDR3. This CDR3 is CASSFGGSGNTIYF. CDR3 coding DNA: TGTGCCAGCAGCTTTGGAGGCTCTGGAAACACCATATATTTT. The J gene is TRBJ1-3, the V gene TRBV11-3; D remains unclear. The V gene's germline CDR1 is SGHNT and CDR2 YENEEA. The CDR3 runs to 14 residues. Trimming pared 3 bases from V and 0 bases from J, leaving 6 bases between.

V is TRBV28 and J is TRBJ2-7, with 8 bases lining up with TRBD2. The CDR3 runs 15 residues. The trim removed 4 bases at V and 12 bases at J, leaving 17 bases unmatched. The V gene's germline CDR1 is MDHEN and CDR2 SYDVKM. The CDR3 reads CASSSELAGLNRRYF. The CDR3 nucleotides read TGTGCCAGCAGTTCCGAATTAGCGGGACTTAATCGCAGGTACTTC.

This clone was recorded a few times. The rearrangement joins TRBV18 to TRBJ1-6, with D unclear. The CDR3 is 16 amino acids. Germline values: CDR1 KGHSH, CDR2 LQKENI. Trimming shortened V by 4 bases and J by 6 bases, and 16 bases separated the two germline ends. The CDR3 is CASSLGGDNVNSPLHF. CDR3 nucleotide sequence: TGTGCCAGCTCACTCGGAGGCGACAATGTTAATTCACCCCTCCACTTT.

This clone occurred a few times. The chain links TRBV6-8 to TRBJ2-2, with D possibly TRBD1 on 6 matching bases. This CDR3 region has 15 residues. Germline CDR1 is MNHGY and CDR2 is SAAAGT. Trimming took 6 bases from V and 2 from J, leaving 13 bases between them. CDR3 loop: CASSLRGTNTGELFF. DNA of the CDR3: TGTGCCAGCAGCCTTAGGGGGACCAACACCGGGGAGCTGTTTTTT.

The rearrangement uses TRBV11-3 and TRBJ1-2, with TRBD1 identical over 9 bases. CDR3 size: 14 residues. Germline V gene sequence: CDR1 SGHNT, CDR2 YENEEA. V lost 6 bases to trimming and J lost 5 bases; unmatched junction nucleotides: 7. CDR3 residues: CASRGTGRRYGYTF. The CDR3 nucleotides are TGTGCCAGCAGGGGGACAGGGAGAAGGTATGGCTACACCTTC.

The sample holds a few counts of this clone. V gene TRBV18 combines with J gene TRBJ1-6; no reliable D call. Germline V gives CDR1 KGHSH, CDR2 LQKENI. V gave up 2 bases and J gave up 6 bases, with 14 bases separating them. The CDR3 is 16 amino acids. CDR3 residues: CASSPVGNSPNSPLHF. The CDR3 DNA is TGTGCCAGCTCACCAGTCGGGAATTCACCTAATTCACCCCTCCACTTT.

This clone was seen a handful of times. This chain uses TRBV7-6 with TRBJ2-1; 7 nucleotides agree with TRBD1. The germline gives CDR1 SGHVS, CDR2 FNYEAQ. V lost 4 bases, J lost 8 bases, and 11 bases stayed unmatched. This CDR3 has 15 amino acids. Here the CDR3 reads CASSSTNTGADEQFF. As DNA, the CDR3 is TGTGCCAGCAGCTCCACGAATACAGGGGCGGATGAGCAGTTCTTC.

This clone was detected only a few times. J is TRBJ2-7 and V is TRBV11-3; D tentatively reads TRBD1 or TRBD2 (5 bases each). Germline lookup yields CDR1 SGHNT and CDR2 YENEEA. This CDR3 comprises 15 residues. Trimming stripped 6 bases from V and 0 bases from J, with 15 bases between. The CDR3 is CASRDPQAGSYEQYF. CDR3 coding DNA: TGTGCCAGCAGAGACCCACAGGCGGGCTCCTACGAGCAGTACTTC.

CDR3 DNA sequence: TGTGCCAGCAGCTTAGAAACGAGGGGAAGTCTTATAAATGAGCAGTTCTTC. The encoded protein is CASSLETRGSLINEQFF. The chain joins TRBV7-7 to TRBJ2-1; D tentatively fits TRBD1 or TRBD2 (5 bases each). Germline V gene sequence: CDR1 SSHAT, CDR2 FNYEAQ (reference sequence). Trimming shortened V by 1 base and J by 7 bases, and 20 bases separated the two germline ends. The CDR3 has 17 amino acids.

This clone came up a few times. The rearrangement joins TRBV7-2 to TRBJ1-2; no clear D. The ends were cut back, 5 bases at V and 2 bases at J, with 9 bases in the middle. CDR1 SGHTA and CDR2 FQGNSA come from the germline V gene. The length of the CDR3 is 13 residues. The CDR3 sequence is CASSPDTNYGYTF. The CDR3 DNA reads TGTGCCAGCAGCCCTGACACAAACTATGGCTACACCTTC.

A few counts support this clone. The chain joins TRBV29-1 to TRBJ1-2; D uncertain. Germline CDR1 SQVTM, CDR2 ANQGSEA. There are 12 residues in the CDR3. V lost 4 bases and J 2 bases, leaving 8 bases between the germline ends. CDR3 sequence: CSVVNTNYGYTF. CDR3 DNA: TGCAGCGTTGTAAACACAAACTATGGCTACACCTTC.

The chain has TRBV30 and TRBJ2-7, with TRBD1 identical over 9 bases. V lost 5 bases, J lost 5 bases, and 4 bases stayed unmatched. CDR1 GTSNPN and CDR2 SVGIG come from the germline V gene (reference sequence). This CDR3 contains 12 residues. The chain's CDR3 is CAWARDRDEQYF. The CDR3 coding sequence is TGTGCCTGGGCCCGGGACAGGGACGAGCAGTACTTC.

This chain links TRBV28 with TRBJ2-4; TRBD2 is a possible D gene (5 bases). Germline CDR1 and CDR2: MDHEN and SYDVKM. CDR3 length equals 15 residues. V was cut by 4 bases and J by 0 bases, with 10 bases left in between. CDR3 nucleotides: TGTGCCAGCAGTTCCCGGGGTGGAGCCAAAAACATTCAGTACTTC. Protein product: CASSSRGGAKNIQYF.

In this sample, this clone turned up a few times. The chain is built from TRBV6-8 and TRBJ2-3, with 8 nucleotides matching TRBD1. The ends lost 5 bases at V and 4 bases at J; junction bases unmatched: 8. The CDR3 spans 15 residues. The germline V gene has CDR1 MNHGY and CDR2 SAAAGT. CDR3 DNA sequence: TGTGCCAGCAGTGACTGGACAGGGTTCCCAGATACGCAGTATTTT. It is translated as CASSDWTGFPDTQYF.

The V and J genes are TRBV18 and TRBJ2-7, with 12 bases fitting TRBD2. Germline V lookup: CDR1 KGHSH, CDR2 LQKENI. V shed 4 bases, J shed 6 bases, and the junction held 13 bases outside the gene matches. This CDR3 comprises 17 residues. The CDR3 sequence: CASSQIAGASGRVEQYF. The CDR3 region has the DNA TGTGCCAGCTCACAAATCGCCGGGGCTAGCGGGAGGGTCGAGCAGTACTTC.

There are a few counts of this clone. The chain has TRBV7-4 and TRBJ2-3, with no clear D. This CDR3 has 13 amino acids. The germline V and J ends were trimmed by 1 base and 8 bases, with 10 bases remaining between them. Germline V CDR1 and CDR2: SGHVT, SQSDAQ. This CDR3 is CASSLEGRTTQYF. CDR3 coding DNA: TGTGCCAGCAGCTTAGAAGGTCGAACTACGCAGTATTTT.

This clone was seen more than once but under ten times. The J gene is TRBJ1-2, the V gene TRBV10-3; no clear D gene. The CDR3 totals 14 residues. Trimming removed 2 bases from V and 5 bases from J, with 12 bases in between. Per the germline V gene, CDR1 is ENHRY and CDR2 is SYGVKD. CDR3 amino acids: CAISESGDYYGYTF. CDR3 bases: TGTGCCATCAGTGAGAGCGGAGATTATTATGGCTACACCTTC.

This clone appeared a few times. An end of the junction differs from the germline gene, which may be a read error. This chain joins TRBV6-8 and TRBJ1-1, with unresolved D. The germline CDR1 and CDR2 sequences are MNHGY and SAAAGT. The CDR3 extends over 14 amino acids. The CDR3, as DNA: TGTGCCATCAGTTACGCGGGCCAGAACACTGAAGCTTTCTTT. As protein: CAISYAGQNTEAFF.

About this clone: This sample includes further DNA sequences coding for the same CDR3. The gene calls are TRBV19 and TRBJ2-7, with 8 bases lining up with TRBD1. This CDR3 is 14 amino acids long. CDR1 is LNHDA and CDR2 is SQIVND in the germline V gene (reference sequence). V gave up 4 bases and J gave up 3 bases; unmatched junction bases: 5. CDR3: CASSTGTGVYEQYF. CDR3 bases: TGTGCCAGTAGTACCGGGACAGGAGTCTACGAGCAGTACTTC.

This rearrangement joins TRBV18 to TRBJ1-3, with D possibly being TRBD1 (6 bases). V shed 7 bases and J shed 0 bases, with 22 bases lying between them. Germline values: CDR1 KGHSH, CDR2 LQKENI. There are 18 residues in the CDR3. The CDR3 spells CASFGGRTAAYSGNTIYF. The DNA of the CDR3 is TGTGCCAGCTTTGGAGGGCGGACAGCCGCTTACTCTGGAAACACCATATATTTT.